This TCR beta chain was captured by sequencing in a study of cytomegalovirus exposure and HLA in healthy donors. Findings of the study overall: The presence/absence work took it that sequencing depth was about the same across donors.

Both 60 Vbeta primers and 13 Jbeta primers went into the PCR. Profiling relied on immunoSEQ multiplex PCR, and the TCRdb table lists in-frame clones only, not all of them. The repertoire holds under 100,000 clones, with more than 50% as singletons. Germline V gene sequence: CDR1 MDHEN, CDR2 SYDVKM. The CDR3 runs 15 residues. V lost 5 bases and J lost 2, with 13 bases in between. With respect to this clone: Its antigen is undetermined.

This rearrangement joins TRBV28 to TRBJ1-5, with D unresolved. The TCR comes from a woman aged 40-49 years in good health and CMV-seropositive. Input material: PBMCs. DNA of the CDR3: TGTGCCAGCAGTCTCAACCGGGTTCGCAATCAGCCCCAGCATTTT. This gives the protein CASSLNRVRNQPQHF.